These 26 T cell receptor beta chains share one sample of origin, sequenced in a study of identical twins. Using its own MiXCR run on the 5' RACE reads, TCRdb lists one record per CDR3 protein. Of about 250,000 distinct CDR3 sequences listed, approximately 7.3% were seen once; the top ten hold under 6.5%. In addition, the sample was reused for a study of yellow fever vaccine responses in identical twins.

Sample: CD8+ T cells sorted from blood. The receptors derive from a woman under 30 in good health.

In its sample, this clonotype was seen a few times. V usage is TRBV7-9 and J usage is TRBJ2-3, with 7 nucleotides matching TRBD2. CDR1 is SEHNR, CDR2 FQNEAQ, per germline (reference sequence). J lost 1 base, V lost 5 bases, and 9 bases had no gene match. The CDR3 has 16 amino acids. The chain's CDR3 is CASSTTGGEGTDTQYF. In nucleotides, the CDR3 is TGTGCCAGCAGCACAACGGGGGGAGAGGGCACAGATACGCAGTATTTT. Full variable domain (rest looked up from reference TRBV7-9 and TRBJ2-3): DTGVSQNPRHKITKRGQNVTFRCDPISEHNRLYWYRQTLGQGPEFLTYFQNEAQLEKSRLLSDRFSAERPKGSFSTLEIQRTEQGDSAMYLCASSTTGGEGTDTQYFGPGTRLTVL.

This clonotype was counted at least ten times. This chain connects TRBV15 to TRBJ2-7, with TRBD1 as a possible D gene (5 bases). This CDR3 region has 18 residues. V was pared by 1 base and J by 1 base, with 20 bases between. Germline CDR1 reads LNHNV; CDR2 reads YYDKDF (reference sequence). This chain's CDR3 is CATSRGSVAGMISYEQYF. CDR3 sequence (DNA): TGTGCCACCAGCAGAGGATCGGTCGCAGGGATGATATCCTACGAGCAGTACTTC.

This clonotype came up many times. The V and J genes are TRBV12-3 or TRBV12-4 and TRBJ1-4; 7 nucleotides match TRBD1. This CDR3 is 20 amino acids long. V shed 6 bases, J shed 4 bases, and the junction held 23 bases outside the gene matches. Written as DNA, the CDR3 is TGTGCCAGCAGCACCCCCTATGGTGACAGGGAGGGGGTTGGTAATGAAAAACTGTTTTTT. Residues: CASSTPYGDREGVGNEKLFF.

This clonotype has ten or more counts. The gene calls are TRBV5-1 and TRBJ1-1; no clear D. V dropped 1 base and J dropped 1 base, with 8 bases sitting between them. The CDR3 covers 14 residues. Germline V gene sequence: CDR1 SGHRS, CDR2 YFSETQ. As DNA, the CDR3 is TGCGCCAGCAGCTTGTTAGGTGGGAACACTGAAGCTTTCTTT. Amino acids: CASSLLGGNTEAFF.

A remark on this clonotype: One base away lies a much larger clone, so this may be a sequencing read error. This chain joins TRBV12-3 or TRBV12-4 and TRBJ2-5, with TRBD1 matching over 7 bases. The CDR3 spans 15 residues. CDR3 region: CVSSQPTGTTWTQYF. Written as DNA, the CDR3 is TGTGTCAGCAGCCAACCGACAGGGACCACATGGACCCAGTACTTC.

The genes are TRBV12-3 or TRBV12-4 and TRBJ2-1; D unclear. The CDR3 is 13 residues long. Trimming shortened V by 3 bases and J by 8 bases, and 11 bases separated the two germline ends. The CDR3 is CASSFNPPDEQFF. CDR3 nucleotides: TGTGCCAGCAGTTTCAACCCACCCGATGAGCAGTTCTTC.

This clonotype was picked up many times. This chain uses TRBV2 with TRBJ2-1; 11 bases map to TRBD2. The CDR3 extends over 14 amino acids. The junction had 4 bases not matched to a gene; V was cut back by 4 bases and J by 8 bases. CDR1 is SNHLY and CDR2 is FYNNEI in the germline V gene. In nucleotides, the CDR3 is TGTGCCAGCAGTGGTAGCGGGGGGGATGATGAGCAGTTCTTC. Translating it yields CASSGSGGDDEQFF.

The genes are TRBV27 and TRBJ2-2; TRBD2 is a possible D gene (5 bases). Trimming stripped 9 bases from V and 4 bases from J, with 15 bases between. The V gene's germline CDR1 is MNHEY and CDR2 SMNVEV (reference sequence). There are 14 residues in the CDR3. CDR3 residues: CASSLEGITGELFF. The CDR3 nucleotides read TGTGCCAGTTCACTAGAAGGAATCACCGGGGAGCTGTTTTTT.

This clonotype has a count of ten or more. The rearrangement links TRBV12-3 or TRBV12-4 to TRBJ2-2, with TRBD2 as a possible D gene (5 bases). This CDR3 has 12 amino acids. V dropped 6 bases and J dropped 7 bases, with 9 bases sitting between them. The CDR3 region has the DNA TGTGCCAGCAGCCCCCGGGGCGGGGAGCTGTTTTTT. This encodes CASSPRGGELFF.

This clonotype was seen only a few times. This chain connects TRBV12-3 or TRBV12-4 to TRBJ1-1; D not certain. V lost 4 bases to trimming and J lost 3 bases, with 12 bases between them. The CDR3 is 14 amino acids. This CDR3 is CASSWDGMDTEAFF. As DNA, the CDR3 is TGTGCCAGCAGTTGGGATGGTATGGACACTGAAGCTTTCTTT.

Turning to this clonotype: Since a much larger clone is just one base distant, this may be a read error. V is TRBV6-2 or TRBV6-3 and J is TRBJ2-2, with D perhaps given as TRBD1 or TRBD2 (6 bases each). CDR1 MNHEY and CDR2 SVGEGT come from the germline V gene. The CDR3 loop spans 14 amino acids. As DNA, the CDR3 is TGTGCCAGCAGTTACTCGACAGGCGGCGGGGAGCCGTTTTTT. Residues: CASSYSTGGGEPFF.

This clonotype was seen at least ten times. V gene TRBV5-6 combines with J gene TRBJ1-5, with D tentatively TRBD1 (5 bases). Trimming removed 5 bases at V and 2 bases at J, with 11 bases between. In germline, CDR1 is SGHDT, CDR2 YYEEEE. This CDR3 contains 14 residues. The CDR3 DNA reads TGTGCCAGCAGTGAGGGGACGGGCAATCAGCCCCAGCATTTT. Translating gives CASSEGTGNQPQHF. Filled out from reference TRBV5-6 and TRBJ1-5, the complete variable domain reads DAGVTQSPTHLIKTRGQQVTLRCSPKSGHDTVSWYQQALGQGPQFIFQYYEEEERQRGNFPDRFSGHQFPNYSSELNVNALLLGDSALYLCASSEGTGNQPQHFGDGTRLSIL.

The chain is built from TRBV20-1 and TRBJ1-2; no firm D call. Between the trimmed V and J ends, which lost 0 bases and 5 bases, there was a span of 13 bases. The CDR3 has 14 residues. CDR1 is DFQATT and CDR2 is SNEGSKA in the germline V gene (reference sequence). This CDR3 reads CSARDVVRGYGYTF. Written as DNA, the CDR3 is TGCAGTGCTAGAGATGTGGTTCGTGGGTATGGCTACACCTTC.

This clonotype was counted many times. The chain couples TRBV28 to TRBJ1-1; TRBD1 is a possible D gene (5 bases). Germline-derived CDR1 and CDR2 are MDHEN and SYDVKM. The CDR3 sequence is 15 residues long. Trimming cost V 0 bases and J 4 bases, with 12 bases left between them. Written as DNA, the CDR3 is TGTGCCAGCAGTTTATGTCGGGGGAGTTGCACTGAAGCTTTCTTT. Encoded protein: CASSLCRGSCTEAFF.

This clonotype was detected ten times or more. The rearrangement links TRBV5-4 to TRBJ2-3, with 12 bases matching TRBD2. Germline V gene sequence: CDR1 SGHNT, CDR2 YYREEE (reference sequence). The CDR3 totals 19 residues. V dropped 4 bases and J dropped 1; count of bases not matched to a gene: 13. Here the CDR3 reads CASSPRLAGAEIGTDTQYF. The CDR3 bases are TGTGCCAGCAGCCCCAGACTAGCGGGGGCCGAGATCGGCACAGATACGCAGTATTTT.

This clonotype was seen a few times. The chain is built from TRBV28 and TRBJ2-3; 9 bases fit TRBD2. Germline lookup yields CDR1 MDHEN and CDR2 SYDVKM. CDR3 size: 16 residues. Losses at the gene ends were 4 bases for V and 2 bases for J; bases not matched to a gene: 7. Here the CDR3 reads CASSSYSGSITDTQYF. The CDR3 DNA is TGTGCCAGCAGTTCCTATAGCGGGAGCATCACAGATACGCAGTATTTT.

In this sample, this clonotype turned up many times. The chain carries TRBV2 and TRBJ1-1; D is perhaps TRBD1 (6 bases). The germline CDR1 and CDR2 sequences are SNHLY and FYNNEI. The V gene lost 6 bases and the J gene lost 9 bases, with 11 bases spanning the gap. The CDR3 runs to 11 residues. CDR3 sequence reads: CASRYRDKAFF. CDR3 bases: TGTGCCAGCAGGTACCGGGACAAAGCTTTCTTT.

CDR3 in amino acids: CASSPRDYPYEQYF. The DNA of the CDR3 is TGTGCCAGCAGCCCAAGGGACTACCCCTACGAGCAGTACTTC. The chain recombines TRBV7-9 with TRBJ2-7; 7 bases are shared with TRBD2. After removal of 5 bases from V and 2 bases from J, the junction contained 6 bases not matched to a gene. Germline V gives CDR1 SEHNR, CDR2 FQNEAQ (reference sequence). The CDR3 is 14 amino acids.

There are many counts of this clonotype. This rearrangement joins TRBV20-1 to TRBJ2-3; D may correspond to TRBD1 or TRBD2 (5 bases each). Per the germline V gene, CDR1 is DFQATT and CDR2 is SNEGSKA (reference sequence). Trimming pared 4 bases from V and 2 bases from J, leaving 10 bases between. The CDR3 totals 13 residues. CDR3 in amino acids: CSATGPLTDTQYF. The CDR3 coding sequence is TGCAGTGCTACGGGACCACTCACAGATACGCAGTATTTT.

The genes are TRBV6-8 and TRBJ1-5; D not resolved. The CDR3 runs to 15 residues. Germline CDR1 is MNHGY and CDR2 is SAAAGT. Trimming left V 8 bases short and J 3 bases short, with 17 bases between. CDR3 protein: CASLIVASPNQPQHF. CDR3 nucleotide sequence: TGTGCCAGCCTAATAGTTGCCAGTCCCAATCAGCCCCAGCATTTT.

The rearrangement uses TRBV29-1 and TRBJ1-2; D possibly corresponds to TRBD1 (5 bases). Germline loops: CDR1 SQVTM, CDR2 ANQGSEA. With 6 bases removed from V and 5 bases from J, the gap between germline ends came to 13 bases. The CDR3 runs to 12 residues. The CDR3 region is CSVWVGGYGYTF. The CDR3 nucleotides read TGCAGCGTCTGGGTGGGGGGTTATGGCTACACCTTC.

A few counts support this clonotype. V gene TRBV20-1 combines with J gene TRBJ2-7; D may match TRBD1 or TRBD2 (6 bases each). The CDR3 has 13 amino acids. Germline values: CDR1 DFQATT, CDR2 SNEGSKA (reference sequence). V was cut by 6 bases and J by 2 bases, with 14 bases left in between. The chain's CDR3 is CSAASGATYEQYV. The CDR3 DNA follows: TGCAGTGCCGCCTCGGGGGCGACCTACGAGCAGTACGTC.

This clonotype was seen repeatedly, ten times or more. The V call is TRBV6-2 or TRBV6-3, the J call TRBJ2-4; possibly TRBD1 or TRBD2 for D (5 bases each). The CDR3 sequence is 17 residues long. The V gene lost 2 bases and the J gene lost 7 bases, with 21 bases spanning the gap. Per the germline V gene, CDR1 is MNHEY and CDR2 is SVGEGT. The CDR3 here is CASSYPTVGSSGNIQYF. The CDR3 DNA follows: TGTGCCAGCAGTTACCCCACCGTTGGGAGTTCAGGGAACATTCAGTACTTC.

The chain uses TRBV6-1 and TRBJ1-1; 7 bases are shared with TRBD1. V gave up 6 bases and J gave up 4 bases; unmatched junction bases: 8. This CDR3 spans 14 amino acids. The germline V gene has CDR1 MNHNS and CDR2 SASEGT. The CDR3 coding sequence is TGTGCCAGCAGCCTGGGACAGTCGGGCACTGAAGCTTTCTTT. Amino acids: CASSLGQSGTEAFF.

Turning to this clonotype: A much larger clone lies a single base off, so this may be a read error. The CDR3 DNA reads TGTGCCAGCAGCACGTGGACACGTGACTACGAGCAGTACTTC. This encodes CASSTWTRDYEQYF. The chain combines TRBV7-8 with TRBJ2-7, with D maybe TRBD1 (5 bases). Trimming removed 5 bases from V and 3 bases from J, with 14 bases in between. CDR1 and CDR2 from the germline V gene are SGHVS and FQNEAQ. CDR3 length: 14 amino acids.

CDR3 coding DNA: TGCAGTGCTAAGGGACAGGGGTACCCTCTTCCCCCAATGGAGCAGTTCTTC. Residues: CSAKGQGYPLPPMEQFF. The chain joins TRBV20-1 to TRBJ2-1, with 10 bases matching TRBD1. Losses at the gene ends were 4 bases for V and 10 bases for J; bases not matched to a gene: 19. CDR1 is DFQATT, CDR2 SNEGSKA, per germline (reference sequence). The CDR3 sequence is 17 residues long.